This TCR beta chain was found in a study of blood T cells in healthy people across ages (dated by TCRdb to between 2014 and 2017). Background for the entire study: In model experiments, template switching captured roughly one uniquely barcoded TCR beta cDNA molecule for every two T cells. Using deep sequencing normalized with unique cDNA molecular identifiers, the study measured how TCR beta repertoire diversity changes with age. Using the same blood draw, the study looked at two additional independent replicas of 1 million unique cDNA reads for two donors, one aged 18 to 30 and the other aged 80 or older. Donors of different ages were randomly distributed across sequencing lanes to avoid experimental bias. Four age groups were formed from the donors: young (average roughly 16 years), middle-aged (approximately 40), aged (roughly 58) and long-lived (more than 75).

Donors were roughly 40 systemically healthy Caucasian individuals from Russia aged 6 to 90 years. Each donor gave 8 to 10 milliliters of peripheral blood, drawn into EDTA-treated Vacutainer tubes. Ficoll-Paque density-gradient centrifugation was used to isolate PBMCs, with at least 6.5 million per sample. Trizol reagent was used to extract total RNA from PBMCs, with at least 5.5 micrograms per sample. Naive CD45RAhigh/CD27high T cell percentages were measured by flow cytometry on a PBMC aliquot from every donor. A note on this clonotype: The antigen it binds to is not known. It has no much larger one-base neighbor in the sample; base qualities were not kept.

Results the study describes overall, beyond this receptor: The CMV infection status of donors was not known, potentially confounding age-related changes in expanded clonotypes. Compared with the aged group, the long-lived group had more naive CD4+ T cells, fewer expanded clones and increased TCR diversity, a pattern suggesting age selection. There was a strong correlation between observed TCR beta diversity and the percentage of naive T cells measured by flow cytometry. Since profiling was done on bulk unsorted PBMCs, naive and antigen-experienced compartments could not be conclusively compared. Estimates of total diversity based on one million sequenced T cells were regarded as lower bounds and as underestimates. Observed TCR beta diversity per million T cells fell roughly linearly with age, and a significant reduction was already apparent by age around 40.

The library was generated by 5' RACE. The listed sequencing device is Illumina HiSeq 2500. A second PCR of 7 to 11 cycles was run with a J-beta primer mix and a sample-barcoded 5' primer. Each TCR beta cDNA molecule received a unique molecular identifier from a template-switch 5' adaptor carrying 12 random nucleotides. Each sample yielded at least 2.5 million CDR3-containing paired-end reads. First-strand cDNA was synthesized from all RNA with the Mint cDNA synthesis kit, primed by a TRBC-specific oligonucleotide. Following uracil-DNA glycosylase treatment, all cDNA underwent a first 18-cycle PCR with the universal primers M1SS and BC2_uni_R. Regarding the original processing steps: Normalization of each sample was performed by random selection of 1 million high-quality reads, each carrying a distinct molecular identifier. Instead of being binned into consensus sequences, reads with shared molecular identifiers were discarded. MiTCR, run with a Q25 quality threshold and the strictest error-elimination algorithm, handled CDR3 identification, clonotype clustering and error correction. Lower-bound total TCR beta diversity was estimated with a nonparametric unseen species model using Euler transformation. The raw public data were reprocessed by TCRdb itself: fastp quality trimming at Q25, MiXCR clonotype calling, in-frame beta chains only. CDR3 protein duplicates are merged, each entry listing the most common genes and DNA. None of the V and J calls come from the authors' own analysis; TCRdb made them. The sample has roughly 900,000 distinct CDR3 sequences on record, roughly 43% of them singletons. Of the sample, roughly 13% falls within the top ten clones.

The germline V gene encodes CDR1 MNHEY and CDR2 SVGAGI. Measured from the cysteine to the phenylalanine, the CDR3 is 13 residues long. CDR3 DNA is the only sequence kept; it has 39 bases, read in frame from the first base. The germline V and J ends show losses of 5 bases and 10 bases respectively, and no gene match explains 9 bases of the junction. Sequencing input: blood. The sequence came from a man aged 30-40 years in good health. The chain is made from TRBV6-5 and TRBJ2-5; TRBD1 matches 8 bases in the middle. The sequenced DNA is TGTGCCAGCAGTGCCCAGGGACAGGCCATCCAGTACTTC. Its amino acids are CASSAQGQAIQYF.